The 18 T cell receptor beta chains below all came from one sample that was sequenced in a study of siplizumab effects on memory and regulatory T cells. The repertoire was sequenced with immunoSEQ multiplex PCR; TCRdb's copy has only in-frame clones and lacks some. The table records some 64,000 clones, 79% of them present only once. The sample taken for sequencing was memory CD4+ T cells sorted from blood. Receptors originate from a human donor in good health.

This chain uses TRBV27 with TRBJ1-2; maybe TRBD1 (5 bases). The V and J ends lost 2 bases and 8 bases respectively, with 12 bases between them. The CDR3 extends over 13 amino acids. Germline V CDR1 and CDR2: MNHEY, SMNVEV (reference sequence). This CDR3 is CASSLGQGAGYTF. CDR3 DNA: TGTGCCAGCAGTTTAGGGCAGGGTGCAGGCTACACCTTC.

DNA of the CDR3: TGTGCCAGCACCTCGATTCGGAATGAGCAGTTCTTC. Its translation is CASTSIRNEQFF. The gene calls are TRBV7-8 and TRBJ2-1, with D unclear. CDR1 is SGHVS and CDR2 is FQNEAQ in the germline V gene. V was trimmed by 7 bases and J by 7 bases, leaving 11 bases between them. CDR3 length: 12 residues.

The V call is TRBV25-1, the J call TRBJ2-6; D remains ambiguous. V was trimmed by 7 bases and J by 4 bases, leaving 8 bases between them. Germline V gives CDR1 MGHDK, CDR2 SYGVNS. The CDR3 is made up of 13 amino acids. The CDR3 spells CASTGSGANVLTF. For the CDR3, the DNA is TGTGCCAGCACCGGGTCCGGGGCCAACGTCCTGACTTTC.

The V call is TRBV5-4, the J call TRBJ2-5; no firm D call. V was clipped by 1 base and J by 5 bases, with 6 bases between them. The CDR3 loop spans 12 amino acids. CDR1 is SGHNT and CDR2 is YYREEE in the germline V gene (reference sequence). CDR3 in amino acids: CASSLRRETQYF. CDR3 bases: TGTGCCAGCAGCTTGCGTAGGGAGACCCAGTACTTC. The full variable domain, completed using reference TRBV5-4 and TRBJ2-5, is ETGVTQSPTHLIKTRGQQVTLRCSSQSGHNTVSWYQQALGQGPQFIFQYYREEENGRGNFPPRFSGLQFPNYSSELNVNALELDDSALYLCASSLRRETQYFGPGTRLLVL.

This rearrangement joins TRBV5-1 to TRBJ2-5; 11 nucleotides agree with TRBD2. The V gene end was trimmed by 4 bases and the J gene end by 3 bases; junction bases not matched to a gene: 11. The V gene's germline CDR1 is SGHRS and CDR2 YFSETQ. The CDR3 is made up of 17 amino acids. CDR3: CASSLGGSSGGKETQYF. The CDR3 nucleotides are TGCGCCAGCAGCCTGGGAGGATCTAGCGGGGGGAAAGAGACCCAGTACTTC. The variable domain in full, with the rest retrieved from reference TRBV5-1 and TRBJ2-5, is KAGVTQTPRYLIKTRGQQVTLSCSPISGHRSVSWYQQTPGQGLQFLFEYFSETQRNKGNFPGRFSGRQFSNSRSEMNVSTLELGDSALYLCASSLGGSSGGKETQYFGPGTRLLVL.

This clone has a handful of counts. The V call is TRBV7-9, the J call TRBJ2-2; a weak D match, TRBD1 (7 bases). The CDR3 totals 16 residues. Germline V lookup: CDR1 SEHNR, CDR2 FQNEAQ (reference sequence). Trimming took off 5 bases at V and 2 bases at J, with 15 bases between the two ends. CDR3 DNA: TGTGCCAGCAGCCCCAGGGGGGTCGGAAACACCGGGGAGCTGTTTTTT. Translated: CASSPRGVGNTGELFF.

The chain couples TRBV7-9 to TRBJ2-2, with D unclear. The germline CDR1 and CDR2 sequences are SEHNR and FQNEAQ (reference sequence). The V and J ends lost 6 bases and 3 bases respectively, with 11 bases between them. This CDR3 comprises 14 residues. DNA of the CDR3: TGTGCCAGCAGTCCGGACGGTTACACCGGGGAGCTGTTTTTT. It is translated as CASSPDGYTGELFF.

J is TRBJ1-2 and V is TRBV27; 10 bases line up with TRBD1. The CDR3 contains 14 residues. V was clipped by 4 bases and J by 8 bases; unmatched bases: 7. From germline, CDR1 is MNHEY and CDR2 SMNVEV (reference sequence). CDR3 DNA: TGTGCCAGCAGTTCCCCCCGGACAGGGGGAGGCTACACCTTC. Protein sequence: CASSSPRTGGGYTF.

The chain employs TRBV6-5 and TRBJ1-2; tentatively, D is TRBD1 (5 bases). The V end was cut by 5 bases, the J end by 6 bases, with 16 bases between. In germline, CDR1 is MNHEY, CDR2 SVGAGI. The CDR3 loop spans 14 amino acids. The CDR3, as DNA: TGTGCCAGCAGTCCGGGGACGGATTACAATGGCTACACCTTC. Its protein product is CASSPGTDYNGYTF.

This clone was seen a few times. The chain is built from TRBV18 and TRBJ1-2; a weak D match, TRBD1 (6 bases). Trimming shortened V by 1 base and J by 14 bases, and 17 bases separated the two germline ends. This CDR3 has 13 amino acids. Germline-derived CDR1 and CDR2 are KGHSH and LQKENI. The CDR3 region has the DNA TGTGCCAGCTCACCACTGTCGGGGGCGCGGTTAACCTTC. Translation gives CASSPLSGARLTF.

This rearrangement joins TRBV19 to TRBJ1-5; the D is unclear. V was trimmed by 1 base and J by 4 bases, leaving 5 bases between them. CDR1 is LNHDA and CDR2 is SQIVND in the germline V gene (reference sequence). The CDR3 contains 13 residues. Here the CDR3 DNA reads TGTGCCAGTAGTATAGCCGGGAATCAGCCCCAGCATTTT. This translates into CASSIAGNQPQHF.

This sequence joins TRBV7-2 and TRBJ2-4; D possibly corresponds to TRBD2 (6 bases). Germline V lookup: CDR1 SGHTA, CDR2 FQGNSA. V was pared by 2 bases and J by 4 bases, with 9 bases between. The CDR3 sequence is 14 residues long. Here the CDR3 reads CASSLRGTKNIQYF. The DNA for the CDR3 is TGTGCCAGCAGCTTACGGGGGACTAAAAACATTCAGTACTTC.

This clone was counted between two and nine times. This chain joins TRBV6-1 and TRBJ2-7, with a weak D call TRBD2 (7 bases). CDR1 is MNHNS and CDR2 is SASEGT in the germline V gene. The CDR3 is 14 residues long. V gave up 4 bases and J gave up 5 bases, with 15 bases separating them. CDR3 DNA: TGTGCCAGCAGTGCCGGGGGGCAAGGGAACGAGCAGTACTTC. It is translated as CASSAGGQGNEQYF.

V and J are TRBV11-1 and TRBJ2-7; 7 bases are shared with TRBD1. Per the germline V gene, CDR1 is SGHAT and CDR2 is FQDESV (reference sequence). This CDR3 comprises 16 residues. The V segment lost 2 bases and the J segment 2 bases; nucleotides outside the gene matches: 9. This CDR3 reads CASSLHLTGQTYEQYF. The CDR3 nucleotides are TGTGCCAGCAGCTTACATCTAACGGGACAGACCTACGAGCAGTACTTC.

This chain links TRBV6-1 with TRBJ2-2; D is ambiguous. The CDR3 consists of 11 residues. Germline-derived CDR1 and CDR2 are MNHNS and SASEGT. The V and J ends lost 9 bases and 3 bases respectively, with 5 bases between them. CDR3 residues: CASMYTGELFF. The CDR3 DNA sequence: TGTGCCAGTATGTACACCGGGGAGCTGTTTTTT.

CDR3 sequence reads: CASSLALAGGPGTQYF. As DNA, the CDR3 is TGTGCCAGCAGCCTCGCCTTAGCGGGGGGGCCGGGGACGCAGTATTTT. The V call is TRBV11-3, the J call TRBJ2-3; 11 nucleotides agree with TRBD2. The CDR3 covers 16 residues. The trim removed 5 bases at V and 9 bases at J, leaving 13 bases unmatched. The germline CDR1 and CDR2 sequences are SGHNT and YENEEA.

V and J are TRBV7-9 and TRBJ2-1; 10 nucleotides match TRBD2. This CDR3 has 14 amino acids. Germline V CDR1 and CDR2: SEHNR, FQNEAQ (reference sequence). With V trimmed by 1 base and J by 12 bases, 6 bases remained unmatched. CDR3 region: CASSLEASGGPQFF. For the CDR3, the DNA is TGTGCCAGCAGCTTAGAGGCTAGCGGGGGCCCGCAGTTCTTC.

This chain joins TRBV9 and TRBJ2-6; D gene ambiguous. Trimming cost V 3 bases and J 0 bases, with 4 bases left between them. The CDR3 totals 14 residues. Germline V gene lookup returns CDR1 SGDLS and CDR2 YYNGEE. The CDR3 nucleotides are TGTGCCAGCAGCGAGTTCTCTGGGGCCAACGTCCTGACTTTC. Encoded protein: CASSEFSGANVLTF. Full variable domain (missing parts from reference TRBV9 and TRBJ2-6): DSGVTQTPKHLITATGQRVTLRCSPRSGDLSVYWYQQSLDQGLQFLIQYYNGEERAKGNILERFSAQQFPDLHSELNLSSLELGDSALYFCASSEFSGANVLTFGAGSRLTVL.